The 2 T cell receptor beta chains in this list originate from one sample, sequenced in a study of PD-L1 blockade in urothelial cancer. Stated time point: pretreatment peripheral blood. Assay used: immunoSEQ multiplex PCR; TCRdb lists only in-frame clones, some missing. The table includes about 95,000 clones, roughly 91% detected once. The specimen comprised PBMCs, sampled around atezolizumab (anti-PD-L1) treatment. The receptors come from a man aged 60 to 75 with urothelial cancer.

V usage is TRBV4-2 and J usage is TRBJ2-7; 10 bases fit TRBD2. Trimming cost V 0 bases and J 3 bases; bases outside gene matches: 11. The V gene's germline CDR1 is LGHNA and CDR2 YNFKEQ. CDR3 length: 18 residues. The CDR3, as DNA: TGTGCCAGCAGCCAAGATCCCAGCGGGGGGGTAATCTTCTACGAGCAGTACTTC. Residues: CASSQDPSGGVIFYEQYF.

This sequence joins TRBV5-1 and TRBJ2-2; D might be TRBD1 (6 bases). Germline values: CDR1 SGHRS, CDR2 YFSETQ. This CDR3 region has 16 residues. The V and J ends lost 7 bases and 4 bases respectively, with 20 bases between them. For the CDR3, the DNA is TGCGCCAGCTCCTCCGATGGCAGGGGTTTCACCGGGGAGCTGTTTTTT. Translated, it gives CASSSDGRGFTGELFF.